The text below deals with one T cell receptor beta chain. This table comes from immunoSEQ multiplex PCR, and its TCRdb copy is limited to in-frame clones, with some not included. The profile covers around 57,000 clones, with about four fifths appearing a single time and 20% to 25% taken by the ten largest. This record comes from a study of blood T cell repertoires in COVID-19. CDR3 length: 13 residues. The ends were cut back, 1 base at V and 1 base at J, with 4 bases in the middle. CDR1 LGHNA and CDR2 YSLEER come from the germline V gene. The clonotype was recovered from a woman aged 55-70 years with acute or convalescent COVID-19. Sequencing was carried out using peripheral blood. J is TRBJ1-2 and V is TRBV4-3; no definite D call. CDR3 sequence (DNA): TGCGCCAGCAGCCAAGTCAGTAACTATGGCTACACCTTC. This translates into CASSQVSNYGYTF.